Below are 21 T cell receptor beta chains sequenced from a single sample in a study of a mutant IDH1 vaccine in newly diagnosed glioma. Their specific antigens are unknown. The data were produced by immunoSEQ multiplex PCR, yet TCRdb's version contains in-frame clones alone and is incomplete. The sample lists about 38,000 clones; roughly four fifths were seen once. Time point defined: week 23, last vaccination. A 20-mer mutant IDH1 peptide at 300 ug was injected subcutaneously with topical imiquimod. The sample was PBMCs, taken from a glioma patient whose treatment included an IDH1 peptide vaccine. The receptors shown here come from a man aged 35 to 55 with glioma.

The chain is built from TRBV19 and TRBJ2-5, with unresolved D. CDR1 and CDR2 from the germline V gene are LNHDA and SQIVND (reference sequence). With 4 bases removed from V and 5 bases from J, the gap between germline ends came to 11 bases. The CDR3 length is 13 residues. CDR3 sequence: CASSSGSWETQYF. CDR3 bases: TGTGCCAGTAGTAGCGGTAGCTGGGAGACCCAGTACTTC.

The rearrangement joins TRBV11-2 to TRBJ2-3; unclear D gene. This CDR3 contains 17 residues. Trimming left V 7 bases short and J 2 bases short, with 22 bases between. In germline, CDR1 is SGHAT, CDR2 FQNNGV. CDR3 sequence: CASTNPLLGTNTDTQYF. In nucleotides, the CDR3 is TGTGCCAGCACCAACCCCCTGTTGGGCACAAACACAGATACGCAGTATTTT.

The chain has TRBV18 and TRBJ2-1, with 7 nucleotides matching TRBD2. Germline V lookup: CDR1 KGHSH, CDR2 LQKENI. V gave up 5 bases and J gave up 9 bases; unmatched junction bases: 7. CDR3 length: 13 amino acids. The CDR3 DNA reads TGTGCCAGCTCATCATTGGGGGGGACTGAGCAGTTCTTC. It encodes CASSSLGGTEQFF.

The chain uses TRBV18 and TRBJ2-5; 12 nucleotides line up with TRBD2. The CDR3 consists of 19 residues. The ends lost 2 bases at V and 5 bases at J; junction bases unmatched: 15. Germline V gene data show CDR1 as KGHSH and CDR2 as LQKENI. The CDR3 DNA reads TGTGCCAGCTCACCAAATTCCGGCCTAGCGGGAGGGCCAGGGGAGACCCAGTACTTC. Its protein product is CASSPNSGLAGGPGETQYF.

The chain combines TRBV29-1 with TRBJ1-1, with D unresolved. Trimming took off 4 bases at V and 0 bases at J, with 12 bases between the two ends. This CDR3 spans 14 amino acids. Germline-derived CDR1 and CDR2 are SQVTM and ANQGSEA. CDR3 nucleotides: TGCAGCGTTGTAGGAGGGTGGATGAACACTGAAGCTTTCTTT. Protein product: CSVVGGWMNTEAFF.

This chain uses TRBV11-2 with TRBJ2-5; D perhaps matches TRBD1 (6 bases). Germline values: CDR1 SGHAT, CDR2 FQNNGV. The CDR3 covers 15 residues. V dropped 7 bases and J dropped 5 bases, with 20 bases sitting between them. The CDR3 DNA reads as TGTGCCAGCACTAAACAGACAGGCCGAAGGGAGACCCAGTACTTC. Translation gives CASTKQTGRRETQYF.

This chain uses TRBV7-2 with TRBJ2-3; 9 positions match TRBD2. The J segment lost 7 bases and the V segment lost 2 bases, leaving 4 bases of the junction unmatched. The germline gives CDR1 SGHTA, CDR2 FQGNSA. CDR3 length: 14 amino acids. The CDR3 loop reads CASSLSGGSNTQYF. The DNA for the CDR3 is TGTGCCAGCAGCTTAAGCGGGGGGTCGAATACGCAGTATTTT.

This chain links TRBV7-9 with TRBJ2-1; 13 nucleotides align to TRBD2. J lost 9 bases, V lost 5 bases, and 7 bases had no gene match. This CDR3 has 15 residues. The germline CDR1 and CDR2 sequences are SEHNR and FQNEAQ (reference sequence). Here the CDR3 reads CASSTTSGGAAEQFF. The CDR3 region has the DNA TGTGCCAGCAGCACTACTAGCGGGGGGGCCGCTGAGCAGTTCTTC. Drawing the rest from reference TRBV7-9 and TRBJ2-1, the complete variable domain is DTGVSQNPRHKITKRGQNVTFRCDPISEHNRLYWYRQTLGQGPEFLTYFQNEAQLEKSRLLSDRFSAERPKGSFSTLEIQRTEQGDSAMYLCASSTTSGGAAEQFFGPGTRLTVL.

The V gene is TRBV7-9, the J gene TRBJ2-1; D is ambiguous. V lost 0 bases, J lost 0 bases, and 6 bases lay in between. Germline-derived CDR1 and CDR2 are SEHNR and FQNEAQ (reference sequence). The CDR3 spans 15 residues. The CDR3 coding sequence is TGTGCCAGCAGCTTAGCCCAGAGCTCCTACAATGAGCAGTTCTTC. Amino acid sequence: CASSLAQSSYNEQFF.

The chain links TRBV5-5 to TRBJ1-6, with D hard to call. Germline CDR1 and CDR2: SGHKS and YYEKEE (reference sequence). The CDR3 covers 14 residues. The germline V and J ends were trimmed by 4 bases and 9 bases, with 14 bases remaining between them. For the CDR3, the DNA is TGTGCCAGCAGCCTCCTGTCGTGGGGTTCACCCCTCCACTTT. Translation: CASSLLSWGSPLHF.

The chain links TRBV9 to TRBJ1-6; D gene uncertain. The ends were cut back, 5 bases at V and 7 bases at J, with 16 bases in the middle. This CDR3 region has 15 residues. CDR1 and CDR2 (germline): SGDLS, YYNGEE. The CDR3 sequence: CASRDEVSRNSPLHF. CDR3 nucleotide sequence: TGTGCCAGCAGGGACGAAGTTTCCCGAAATTCACCCCTCCACTTT.

By share, this clone counts as medium-sized. The chain links TRBV5-5 to TRBJ2-5, with D uncertain. Trimming stripped 7 bases from V and 1 base from J, with 20 bases between. The germline V gene has CDR1 SGHKS and CDR2 YYEKEE (reference sequence). The CDR3 is 16 amino acids. The CDR3 DNA sequence: TGTGCCAGCGCAGAAGTTGAGGTAGTTGGCCAAGAGACCCAGTACTTC. It yields the protein CASAEVEVVGQETQYF.

V and J are TRBV15 and TRBJ2-3; D is uncertain. The CDR3 has 14 residues. Trimming took 3 bases from V and 2 from J, leaving 9 bases between them. Per germline, CDR1 LNHNV and CDR2 YYDKDF (reference sequence). For the CDR3, the DNA is TGTGCCACCAGCAGTAGACAATCCACAGATACGCAGTATTTT. Protein sequence: CATSSRQSTDTQYF.

This clone appeared once. The chain joins TRBV28 to TRBJ2-2; weak D call: TRBD2 (6 bases). The V end lost 6 bases, the J end lost 4 bases, and 15 bases lay between the germline ends. The germline CDR1 and CDR2 sequences are MDHEN and SYDVKM. The CDR3 sequence is 15 residues long. The CDR3 is CASRGHGSLTGELFF. DNA for the CDR3: TGTGCCAGCAGAGGACACGGGAGCCTCACCGGGGAGCTGTTTTTT.

This chain joins TRBV18 and TRBJ1-2; 8 nucleotides line up with TRBD1. The CDR3 consists of 13 residues. The ends lost 5 bases at V and 7 bases at J; junction bases unmatched: 6. Germline assignment: CDR1 KGHSH and CDR2 LQKENI. CDR3 coding DNA: TGTGCCAGCTCATCCGGACAGGGTTTTGGCTACACCTTC. It encodes CASSSGQGFGYTF.

V gene TRBV19 combines with J gene TRBJ1-4, with D possibly TRBD1 on 6 matching bases. This CDR3 is built from 17 residues. The V gene lost 4 bases and the J gene lost 8 bases, with 23 bases spanning the gap. Germline CDR1 and CDR2: LNHDA and SQIVND (reference sequence). CDR3 amino acids: CASSSLGTSPLMEKLFF. The CDR3 DNA follows: TGTGCCAGTAGTAGTCTTGGGACATCGCCCTTGATGGAAAAACTGTTTTTT.

This sequence joins TRBV14 and TRBJ2-1; D unresolved. V was trimmed by 0 bases and J by 5 bases, leaving 11 bases between them. From germline, CDR1 is SGHDN and CDR2 FVKESK. The CDR3 has 15 amino acids. CDR3 nucleotide sequence: TGTGCCAGCAGCCAAGAGCGGACCCTGGACAATGAGCAGTTCTTC. It is translated as CASSQERTLDNEQFF.

This clone was counted a single time. The CDR3 here is CASSLTGFGNTIYF. CDR3 nucleotides: TGTGCCAGCAGCTTAACCGGGTTCGGAAACACCATATATTTT. The J gene is TRBJ1-3, the V gene TRBV7-2; D unclear. Deletions cut 2 bases from V and 4 bases from J, with 9 bases between. The CDR3 extends over 14 amino acids. CDR1 SGHTA and CDR2 FQGNSA come from the germline V gene.

The rearrangement joins TRBV18 to TRBJ2-5, with D perhaps TRBD2 (5 bases). Trimming took off 1 base at V and 5 bases at J, with 14 bases between the two ends. Germline CDR1 and CDR2: KGHSH and LQKENI. The CDR3 is made up of 15 amino acids. As DNA, the CDR3 is TGTGCCAGCTCACCACGGGATAGGACTTTTGAGACCCAGTACTTC. Amino acid sequence: CASSPRDRTFETQYF.

The chain carries TRBV19 and TRBJ2-5, with TRBD2 matching over 9 bases. From germline, CDR1 is LNHDA and CDR2 SQIVND (reference sequence). The CDR3 totals 14 residues. J lost 11 bases, V lost 3 bases, and 10 bases had no gene match. The CDR3 DNA is TGTGCCAGTAGTATTCTGGCGGGGGGGAGAGAGCAGTACTTC. Its protein is CASSILAGGREQYF.

This clone has only one observation. The chain carries TRBV28 and TRBJ2-3; the D is unclear. CDR1 is MDHEN, CDR2 SYDVKM, per germline. The CDR3 is 13 amino acids. V dropped 5 bases and J dropped 4 bases, with 10 bases sitting between them. In nucleotides, the CDR3 is TGTGCCAGCAGTCCCCGGACCGCAGATACGCAGTATTTT. This encodes CASSPRTADTQYF.